This T cell receptor beta chain was profiled in a study of tumor-infiltrating lymphocytes in primary liver carcinoma. Study-level information: The tumors, T1-T3 N0M0 lesions, were about 4.2 to 11 cm across. The number of productive TCRbeta reads per sample ranged from roughly 3.5 to 8 million and was similar across tissue types. Broader study findings: Lesser overlap characterized tumor-adjacent and tumor-blood pairs relative to tumor region pairs.

The CDR3 is made up of 14 amino acids. With roughly 0.5 ug total RNA as template and a constant-region primer, TCR beta cDNA was made. Libraries of TCR beta came from three nested multiplex PCR rounds with slightly modified ARM-PCR. Use of TRBV1-TRBV30 forward primers with a C-beta reverse primer characterized the first two PCR rounds, which lasted around 9 cycles each. TCRdb called the multiplex PCR reads again in MiXCR, with one record for every CDR3 protein. In the table there are hundreds of thousands of distinct CDR3 sequences, about 60% of which are singletons. Turning to this clonotype: Antigen specificity is unknown.

RNA isolated from unsorted whole blood supplied the blood RNA, with germline DNA also extracted. Four milliliters of peripheral blood were gathered ahead of the operation. J is TRBJ2-7 and V is TRBV21-1; no check of the table's D call, TRBD1, against the DNA was made. TRBV21-1 is shown as a pseudogene. What was sequenced was peripheral blood. The sequence came from a man aged 40-49 years with primary liver carcinoma and hepatitis B virus infection. CDR3 region: CTSSSTGGSYEQYF. The CDR3 DNA reads as TGTACCAGCAGCTCGACAGGCGGATCCTACGAGCAGTACTTC.